This T cell receptor (beta chain) was observed in a study of response to subunit inactivated influenza vaccine. Study-wide results and limits: T cells newly recruited by each seasonal influenza vaccination are few, the authors suggested.

Germline CDR1 LGHNA, CDR2 YNFKEQ. CDR3 size: 15 residues. J was trimmed by 10 bases and V by 4 bases; bases with no gene match: 9. As to this clonotype: Its cognate antigen is unknown.

TCRdb independently ran MiXCR on the RT-PCR reads; one entry per CDR3 protein. The sample includes about 500,000 distinct CDR3 sequences, about 17% of them seen just once. V and J are TRBV4-2 and TRBJ2-1; 11 bases are shared with TRBD2. The sequencing here drew on CD4+ T cells sorted from PBMCs, taken about 24 months after vaccination. The receptor's source is a man between 50 and 69 years old who received an inactivated influenza vaccine. For the CDR3, the DNA is TGTGCCAGCAGCCCCGATAGCGGGGGGGCTCGAGAGCAGTTCTTC. This gives the protein CASSPDSGGAREQFF.